This T cell receptor beta chain was sequenced in a study of identical twins' blood T cells. Study-wide findings and caveats: Twins reportedly had markedly more similar V usage than unrelated donors, even among out-of-frame TCRbeta clonotypes.

CDR3 length: 14 residues. V was shortened by 1 base and J by 7 bases, with 14 bases between the two germline ends. Per the germline V gene, CDR1 is GTSNPN and CDR2 is SVGIG (reference sequence). Each TCR cDNA library carried sample-specific barcodes on both ends. TCRdb re-called the 5' RACE reads with MiXCR, one entry per CDR3 protein. The sample lists roughly 380,000 distinct CDR3 sequences, 25% to 35% seen once, with 5.5% to 7% in the top ten. With respect to this clonotype: The antigen is not known.

Sequencing input: PBMCs. The receptor was isolated from a woman aged 18 to 49 in good health. V is TRBV30 and J is TRBJ1-5; perhaps TRBD1 as D (5 bases). The CDR3 coding sequence is TGTGCCTGGAGTGGGGTTTCCAGGGCCCAGCCCCAGCATTTT. Amino acid sequence: CAWSGVSRAQPQHF.